This T cell receptor beta chain was identified in a study of cytomegalovirus exposure and HLA in healthy donors. Study-wide points: Highest at DRB1 and lowest at HLA-C, TCR association rates differed among HLA loci in a later analysis. Fewer N-insertions than the approximately 680-donor mean were reportedly shown by an Asian-associated ancestry cluster in a later analysis. A missense variant in DCLRE1C was later tied to TCR beta V- and J-gene trimming.

Notes on this clone: No antigen is known for it.

Amplification used 60 Vbeta primers and 13 Jbeta primers. Sequenced by immunoSEQ multiplex PCR; TCRdb stores in-frame clones only, minus some. The sample holds 150,000 to 200,000 clones; 80% are singletons and the top ten take 9% to 10%. V trimming: 2 bases; J trimming: 8 bases; junction bases outside the gene matches: 10. Germline assignment: CDR1 MNHEY and CDR2 SVGAGI. CDR3 length equals 16 residues. Sequencing used PBMCs. This clonotype was sampled from a man between 18 and 29 years old in good health and CMV-seropositive. The chain has TRBV6-5 and TRBJ2-2; 8 positions agree with TRBD1. The DNA of the CDR3 is TGTGCCAGCAGTTACCCCGACAGGGGAAGTGTGGGGGAGCTGTTTTTT. Amino acids: CASSYPDRGSVGELFF.